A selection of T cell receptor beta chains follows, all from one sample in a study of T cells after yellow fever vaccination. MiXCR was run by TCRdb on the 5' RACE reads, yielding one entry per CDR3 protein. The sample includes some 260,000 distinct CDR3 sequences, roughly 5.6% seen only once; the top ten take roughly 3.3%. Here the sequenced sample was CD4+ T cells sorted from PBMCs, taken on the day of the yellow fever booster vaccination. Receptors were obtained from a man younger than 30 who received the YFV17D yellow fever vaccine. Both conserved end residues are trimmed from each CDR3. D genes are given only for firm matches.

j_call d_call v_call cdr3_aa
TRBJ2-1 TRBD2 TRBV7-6 ASSLPAGGPLRNEQF
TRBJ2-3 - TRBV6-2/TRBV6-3 ASSYLGYTQY
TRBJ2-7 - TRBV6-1 ASKPRNYEQY
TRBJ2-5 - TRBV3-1 ARSQVRQETQY
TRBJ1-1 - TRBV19 ASSPPQRTEAF
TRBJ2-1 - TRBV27 ATSSLAAYNEQF
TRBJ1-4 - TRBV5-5 ASRGGATNEKLF
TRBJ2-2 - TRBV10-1 ASSQQGRGTGELF
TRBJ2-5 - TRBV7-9 ASSPLAQETQY
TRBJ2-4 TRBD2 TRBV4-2 ASSQEGRASLAKNIQY
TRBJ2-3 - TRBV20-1 SASLLPTDTQY
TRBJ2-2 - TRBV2 ASTWTFVGELF
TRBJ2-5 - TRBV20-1 SAPSAGSYQETQY
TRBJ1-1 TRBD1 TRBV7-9 ASTWDQGAYTEAF
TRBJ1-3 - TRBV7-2 ASTKAPVDGNTIY
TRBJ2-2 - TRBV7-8 ASRWMVGRELF
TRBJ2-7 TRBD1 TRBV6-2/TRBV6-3 ASSYARPGTATYEQY
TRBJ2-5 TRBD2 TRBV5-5 ASSFGSGKWEETQY
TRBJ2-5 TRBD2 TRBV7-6 ASSLFGLAGEQETQY
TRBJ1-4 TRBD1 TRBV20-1 SAISHGDRVEKLF
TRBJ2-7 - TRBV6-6 ASGHRNYEQY
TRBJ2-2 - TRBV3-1 ASSQERGSLAGELF
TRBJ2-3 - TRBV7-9 ASSLISPRTDTQY
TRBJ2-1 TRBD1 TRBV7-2 ASSFTTGGGEQF
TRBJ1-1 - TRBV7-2 ASSTPLGRTEAF
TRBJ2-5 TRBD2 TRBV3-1 ASSQSLAGGQETQY
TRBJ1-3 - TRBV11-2 ASRGEFRNTIY
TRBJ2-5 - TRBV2 ASSESAQAAQY
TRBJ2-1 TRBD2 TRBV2 ASSQLAGVNNEQF
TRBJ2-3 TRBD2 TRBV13 ASSSGGGSHTQY
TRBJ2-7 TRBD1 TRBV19 ASRRGQGSYEQY
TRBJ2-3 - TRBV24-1 ATSDHTSSTDTQY
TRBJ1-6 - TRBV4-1 ASTLRKDFSYNSPLH
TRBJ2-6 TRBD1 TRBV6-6 ATGDRRSAGANVLT
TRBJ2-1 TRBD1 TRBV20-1 SARGVQGATYNEQF
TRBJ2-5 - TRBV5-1 ASSLVPGMETQY
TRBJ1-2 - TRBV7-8 ASSPNTPGVNYGYT
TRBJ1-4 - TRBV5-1 ASSLGATTSNEKLF
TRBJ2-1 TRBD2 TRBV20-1 SASSGGAAEQF
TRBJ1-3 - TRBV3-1 ASSQSGNTIY
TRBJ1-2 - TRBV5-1 ASSLAGNGYT
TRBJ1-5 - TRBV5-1 ASSLGDSVAQPQH
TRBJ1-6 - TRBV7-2 ASSFRYGMNSPLH
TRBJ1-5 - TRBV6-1 ASSERNQPQH
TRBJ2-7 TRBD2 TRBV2 ASSENPSGGYEQY
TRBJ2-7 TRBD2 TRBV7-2 ASSFTAGLAGGLKY